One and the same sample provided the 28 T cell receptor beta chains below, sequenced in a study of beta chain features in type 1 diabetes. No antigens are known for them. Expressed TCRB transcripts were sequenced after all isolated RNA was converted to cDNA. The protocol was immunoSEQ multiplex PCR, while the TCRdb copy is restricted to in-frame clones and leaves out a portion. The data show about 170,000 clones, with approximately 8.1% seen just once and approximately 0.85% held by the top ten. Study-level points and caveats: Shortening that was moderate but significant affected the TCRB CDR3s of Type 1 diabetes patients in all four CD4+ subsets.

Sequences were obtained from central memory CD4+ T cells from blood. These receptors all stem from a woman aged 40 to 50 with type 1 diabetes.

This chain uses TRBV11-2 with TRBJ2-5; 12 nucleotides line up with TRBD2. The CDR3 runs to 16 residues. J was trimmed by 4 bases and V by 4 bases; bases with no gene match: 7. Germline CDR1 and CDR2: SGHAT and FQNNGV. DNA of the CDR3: TGTGCCAGCAGCTGGAGGACTAGCGGGAAGGTAGAGACCCAGTACTTC. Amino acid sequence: CASSWRTSGKVETQYF.

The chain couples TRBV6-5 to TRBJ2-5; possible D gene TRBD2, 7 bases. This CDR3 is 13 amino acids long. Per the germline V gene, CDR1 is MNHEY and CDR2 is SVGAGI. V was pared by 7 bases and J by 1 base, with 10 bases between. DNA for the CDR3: TGTGCCAGCAAGCGGGACACCCAAGAGACCCAGTACTTC. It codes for CASKRDTQETQYF.

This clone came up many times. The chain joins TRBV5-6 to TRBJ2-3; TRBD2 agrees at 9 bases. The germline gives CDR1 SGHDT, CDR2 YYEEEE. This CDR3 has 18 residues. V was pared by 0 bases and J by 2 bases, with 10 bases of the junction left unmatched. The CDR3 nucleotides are TGTGCCAGCAGCTTGGATCGGTCAGCGGGGGGCTTCACAGATACGCAGTATTTT. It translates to CASSLDRSAGGFTDTQYF.

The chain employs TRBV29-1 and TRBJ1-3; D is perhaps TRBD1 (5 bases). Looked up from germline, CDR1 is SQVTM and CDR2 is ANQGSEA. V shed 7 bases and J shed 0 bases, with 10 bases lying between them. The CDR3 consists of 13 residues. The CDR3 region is CSARTPSGNTIYF. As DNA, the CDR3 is TGCAGCGCCCGGACACCCTCTGGAAACACCATATATTTT.

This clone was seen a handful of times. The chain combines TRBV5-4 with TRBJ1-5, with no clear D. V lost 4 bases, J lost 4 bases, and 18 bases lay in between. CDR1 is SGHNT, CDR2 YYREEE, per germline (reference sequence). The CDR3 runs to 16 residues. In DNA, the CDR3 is TGTGCCAGCAGCAATCGGGGTGAGGGAAATAATCAGCCCCAGCATTTT. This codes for CASSNRGEGNNQPQHF. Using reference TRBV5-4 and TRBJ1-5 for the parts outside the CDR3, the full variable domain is ETGVTQSPTHLIKTRGQQVTLRCSSQSGHNTVSWYQQALGQGPQFIFQYYREEENGRGNFPPRFSGLQFPNYSSELNVNALELDDSALYLCASSNRGEGNNQPQHFGDGTRLSIL.

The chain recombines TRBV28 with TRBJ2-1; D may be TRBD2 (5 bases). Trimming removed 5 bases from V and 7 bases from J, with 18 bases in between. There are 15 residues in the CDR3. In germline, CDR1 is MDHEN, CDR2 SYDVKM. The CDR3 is CASSTLAPGRNEQFF. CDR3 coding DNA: TGTGCCAGCAGTACCCTAGCCCCCGGTCGGAATGAGCAGTTCTTC.

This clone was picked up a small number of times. CDR3 protein: CASRVSGIEDEQYF. Here the CDR3 DNA reads TGTGCCAGCAGAGTAAGCGGGATAGAGGACGAGCAGTACTTC. The rearrangement links TRBV28 to TRBJ2-7; 7 bases align to TRBD2. The CDR3 length is 14 residues. V dropped 6 bases and J dropped 5; count of bases not matched to a gene: 10. Germline V gene lookup returns CDR1 MDHEN and CDR2 SYDVKM.

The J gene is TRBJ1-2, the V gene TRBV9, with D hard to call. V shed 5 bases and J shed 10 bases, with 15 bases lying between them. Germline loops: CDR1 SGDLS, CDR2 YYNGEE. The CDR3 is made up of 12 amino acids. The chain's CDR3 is CASSPVSDSYTF. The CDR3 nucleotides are TGTGCCAGCAGTCCCGTTTCCGACTCCTACACCTTC.

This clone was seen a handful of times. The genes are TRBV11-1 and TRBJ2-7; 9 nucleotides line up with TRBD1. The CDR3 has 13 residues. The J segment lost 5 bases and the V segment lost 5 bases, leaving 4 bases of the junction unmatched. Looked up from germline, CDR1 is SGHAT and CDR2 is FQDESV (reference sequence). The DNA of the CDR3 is TGTGCCAGCAGCCAGGACAGGGGCCACGAGCAGTACTTC. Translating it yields CASSQDRGHEQYF. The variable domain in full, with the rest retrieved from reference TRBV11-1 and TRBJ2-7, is EAEVAQSPRYKITEKSQAVAFWCDPISGHATLYWYRQILGQGPELLVQFQDESVVDDSQLPKDRFSAERLKGVDSTLKIQPAELGDSAMYLCASSQDRGHEQYFGPGTRLTVT.

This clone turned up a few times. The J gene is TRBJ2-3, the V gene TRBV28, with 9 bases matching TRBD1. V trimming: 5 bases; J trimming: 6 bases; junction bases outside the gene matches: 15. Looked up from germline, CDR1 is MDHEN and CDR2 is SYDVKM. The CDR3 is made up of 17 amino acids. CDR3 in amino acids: CASSPAGTGTSRDTQYF. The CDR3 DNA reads TGTGCCAGCAGTCCGGCCGGGACAGGGACCAGTAGGGATACGCAGTATTTT.

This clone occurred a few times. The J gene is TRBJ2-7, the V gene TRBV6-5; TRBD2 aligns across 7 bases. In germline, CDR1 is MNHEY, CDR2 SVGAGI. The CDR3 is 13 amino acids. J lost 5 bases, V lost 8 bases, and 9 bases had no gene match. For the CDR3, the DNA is TGTGCCAGCTTCCCTAGGGCGGGAGACGAGCAGTACTTC. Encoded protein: CASFPRAGDEQYF.

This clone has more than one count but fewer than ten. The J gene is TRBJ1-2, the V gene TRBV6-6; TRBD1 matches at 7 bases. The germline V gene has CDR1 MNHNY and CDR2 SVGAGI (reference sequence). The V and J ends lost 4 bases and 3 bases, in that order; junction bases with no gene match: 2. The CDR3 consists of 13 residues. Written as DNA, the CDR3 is TGTGCCAGCAGTTTGGGGACAGACTATGGCTACACCTTC. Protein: CASSLGTDYGYTF.

The CDR3 DNA sequence: TGTGCCAGCAGCGCGGGGATCTATGGCTACACCTTC. Its protein is CASSAGIYGYTF. This sequence joins TRBV7-9 and TRBJ1-2; D not resolved. The CDR3 is made up of 12 amino acids. The germline V and J ends were trimmed by 5 bases and 4 bases, with 8 bases remaining between them. In germline, CDR1 is SEHNR, CDR2 FQNEAQ (reference sequence).

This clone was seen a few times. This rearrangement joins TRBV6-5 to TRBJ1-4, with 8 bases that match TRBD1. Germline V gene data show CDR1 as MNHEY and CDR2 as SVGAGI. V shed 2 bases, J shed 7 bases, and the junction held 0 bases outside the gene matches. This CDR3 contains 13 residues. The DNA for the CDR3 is TGTGCCAGCAGTTACGGGACAGGTGAAAAACTGTTTTTT. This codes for CASSYGTGEKLFF.

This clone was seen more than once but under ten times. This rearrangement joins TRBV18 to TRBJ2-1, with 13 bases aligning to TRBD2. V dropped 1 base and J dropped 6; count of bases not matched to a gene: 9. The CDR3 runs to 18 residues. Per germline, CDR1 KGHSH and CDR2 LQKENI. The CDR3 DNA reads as TGTGCCAGCTCACCACAGGGTAGCGGACTAGCGGGAGCCAATGAGCAGTTCTTC. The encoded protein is CASSPQGSGLAGANEQFF.

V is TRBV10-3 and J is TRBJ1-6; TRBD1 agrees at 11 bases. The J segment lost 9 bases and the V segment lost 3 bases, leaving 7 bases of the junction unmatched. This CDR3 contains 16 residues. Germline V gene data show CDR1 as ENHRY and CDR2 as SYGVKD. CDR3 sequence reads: CAISDLRTGGGSPLHF. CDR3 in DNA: TGTGCCATCAGTGACCTCCGGACAGGGGGCGGTTCACCCCTCCACTTT.

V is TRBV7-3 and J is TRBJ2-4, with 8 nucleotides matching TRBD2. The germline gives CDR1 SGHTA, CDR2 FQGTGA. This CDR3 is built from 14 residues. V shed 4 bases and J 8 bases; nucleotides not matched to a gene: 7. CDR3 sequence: CASSSGGRGDIQYF. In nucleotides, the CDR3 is TGTGCCAGCAGCTCGGGCGGGCGGGGGGACATTCAGTACTTC.

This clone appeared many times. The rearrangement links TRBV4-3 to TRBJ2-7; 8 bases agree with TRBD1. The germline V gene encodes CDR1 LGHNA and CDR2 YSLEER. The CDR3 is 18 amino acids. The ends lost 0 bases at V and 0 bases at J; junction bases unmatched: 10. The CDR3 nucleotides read TGCGCCAGCAGCCAAGATTTTCGGCGGGGACAGGCCTCCTACGAGCAGTACTTC. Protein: CASSQDFRRGQASYEQYF.

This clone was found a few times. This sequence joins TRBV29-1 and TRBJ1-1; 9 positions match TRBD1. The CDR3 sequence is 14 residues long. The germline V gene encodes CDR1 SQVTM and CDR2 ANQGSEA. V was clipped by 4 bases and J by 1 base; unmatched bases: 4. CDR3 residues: CSVGEQGANTEAFF. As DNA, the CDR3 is TGCAGCGTTGGAGAACAGGGGGCGAACACTGAAGCTTTCTTT.

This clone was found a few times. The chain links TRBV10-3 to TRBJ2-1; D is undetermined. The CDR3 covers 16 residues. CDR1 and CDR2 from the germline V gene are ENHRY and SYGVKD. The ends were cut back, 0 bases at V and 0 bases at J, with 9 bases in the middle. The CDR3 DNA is TGTGCCATCAGTGAGTCGCAGGTCCGCTCCTACAATGAGCAGTTCTTC. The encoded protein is CAISESQVRSYNEQFF.

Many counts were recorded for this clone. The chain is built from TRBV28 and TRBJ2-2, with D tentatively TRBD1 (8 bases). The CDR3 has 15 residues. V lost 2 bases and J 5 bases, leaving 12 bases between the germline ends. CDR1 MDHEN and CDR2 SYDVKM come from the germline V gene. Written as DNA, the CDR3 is TGTGCCAGCAGTTTAGACAGGGGAGGGACCGGGGAGCTGTTTTTT. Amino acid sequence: CASSLDRGGTGELFF.

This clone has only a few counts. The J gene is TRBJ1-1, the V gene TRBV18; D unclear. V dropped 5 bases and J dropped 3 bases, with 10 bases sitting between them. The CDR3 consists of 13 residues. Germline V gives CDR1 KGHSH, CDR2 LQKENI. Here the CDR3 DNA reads TGTGCCAGCTCATCGAGCGTCGACACTGAAGCTTTCTTT. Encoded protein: CASSSSVDTEAFF.

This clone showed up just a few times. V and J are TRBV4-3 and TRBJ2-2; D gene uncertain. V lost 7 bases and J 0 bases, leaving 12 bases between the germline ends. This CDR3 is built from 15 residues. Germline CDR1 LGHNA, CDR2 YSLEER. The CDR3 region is CASTPGLANTGELFF. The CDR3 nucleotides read TGCGCCAGCACACCAGGTCTCGCGAACACCGGGGAGCTGTTTTTT.

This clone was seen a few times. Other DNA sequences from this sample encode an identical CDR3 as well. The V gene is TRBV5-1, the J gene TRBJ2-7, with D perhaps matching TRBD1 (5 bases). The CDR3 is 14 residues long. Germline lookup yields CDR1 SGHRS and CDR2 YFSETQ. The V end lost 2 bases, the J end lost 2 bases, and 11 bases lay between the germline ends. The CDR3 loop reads CASSLGAGAYEQYF. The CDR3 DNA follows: TGCGCCAGCAGCTTAGGGGCAGGAGCCTACGAGCAGTACTTC.

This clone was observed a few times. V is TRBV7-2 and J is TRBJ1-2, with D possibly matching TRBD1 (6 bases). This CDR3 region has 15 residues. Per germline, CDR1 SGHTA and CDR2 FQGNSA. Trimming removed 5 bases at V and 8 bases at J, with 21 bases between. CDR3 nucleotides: TGTGCCAGCAGCCGGCCCCGGGACACCCGTCAGGGCTACACCTTC. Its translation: CASSRPRDTRQGYTF.

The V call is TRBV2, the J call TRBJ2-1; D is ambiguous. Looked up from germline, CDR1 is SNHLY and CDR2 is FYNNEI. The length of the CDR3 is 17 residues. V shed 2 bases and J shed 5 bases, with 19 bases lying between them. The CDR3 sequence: CASSELIFGTVDNEQFF. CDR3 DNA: TGTGCCAGCAGTGAATTGATTTTTGGCACAGTCGACAATGAGCAGTTCTTC.

CDR3 region: CASSQEFAGAFYNEQFF. CDR3 DNA sequence: TGTGCCAGCAGCCAAGAATTTGCGGGGGCCTTCTACAATGAGCAGTTCTTC. V and J are TRBV4-2 and TRBJ2-1; perhaps TRBD2 as D (7 bases). Germline V CDR1 and CDR2: LGHNA, YNFKEQ. Trimming left V 0 bases short and J 3 bases short, with 15 bases between. The CDR3 has 17 amino acids.

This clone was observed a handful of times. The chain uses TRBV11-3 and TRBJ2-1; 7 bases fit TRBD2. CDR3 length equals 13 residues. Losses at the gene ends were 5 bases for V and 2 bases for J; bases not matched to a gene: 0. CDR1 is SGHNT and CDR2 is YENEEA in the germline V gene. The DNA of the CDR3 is TGTGCCAGCAGCGGGAGGGCCTACAATGAGCAGTTCTTC. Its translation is CASSGRAYNEQFF.